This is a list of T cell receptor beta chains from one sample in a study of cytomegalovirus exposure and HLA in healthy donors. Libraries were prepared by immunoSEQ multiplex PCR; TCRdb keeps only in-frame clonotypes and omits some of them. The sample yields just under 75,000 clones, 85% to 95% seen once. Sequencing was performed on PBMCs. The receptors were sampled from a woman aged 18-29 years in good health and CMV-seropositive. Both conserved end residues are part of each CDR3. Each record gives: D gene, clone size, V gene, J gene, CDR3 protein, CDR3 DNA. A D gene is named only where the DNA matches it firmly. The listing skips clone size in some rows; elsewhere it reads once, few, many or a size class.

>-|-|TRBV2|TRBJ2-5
CASGADLGTQYF
TGTGCCAGCGGGGCAGACCTCGGGACCCAGTACTTC
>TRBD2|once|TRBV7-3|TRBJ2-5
CASSLGLLAGAPQETQYF
TGTGCCAGCAGCTTAGGTCTGCTAGCGGGAGCCCCACAAGAGACCCAGTACTTC
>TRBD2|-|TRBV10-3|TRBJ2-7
CAISEAGTSSYEQYF
TGTGCCATCAGTGAGGCTGGGACTAGCTCCTACGAGCAGTACTTC
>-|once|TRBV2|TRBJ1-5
CASTESRGRQPQHF
TGTGCCAGCACCGAAAGCAGGGGACGTCAGCCCCAGCATTTT
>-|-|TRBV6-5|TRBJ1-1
CASSYFRGRNAEAFF
TGTGCCAGCAGTTACTTCCGGGGGAGGAACGCTGAAGCTTTCTTT
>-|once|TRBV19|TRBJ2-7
CASSIGTGNYEQYF
TGTGCCAGTAGTATAGGGACGGGGAACTACGAGCAGTACTTC
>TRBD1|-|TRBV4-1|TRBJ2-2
CASSHPGTANTGELFF
TGCGCCAGCAGCCACCCCGGGACAGCTAACACCGGGGAGCTGTTTTTT
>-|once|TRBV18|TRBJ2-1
CASSPSRRVDEQFF
TGTGCCAGCTCACCATCTAGGAGGGTCGATGAGCAGTTCTTC
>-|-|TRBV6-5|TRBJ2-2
CASSRDKGELFF
TGTGCCAGCAGCCGCGATAAGGGGGAGCTGTTTTTT
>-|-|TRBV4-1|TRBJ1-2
CASSPTEAPDYGYTF
TGCGCCAGCAGTCCTACCGAGGCCCCAGACTATGGCTACACCTTC
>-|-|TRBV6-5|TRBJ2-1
CASSHRANEQFF
TGTGCCAGCTCGCACAGGGCCAATGAGCAGTTCTTC
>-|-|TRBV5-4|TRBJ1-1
CASRGAGPNTEAFF
TGTGCCAGCAGGGGTGCGGGGCCGAACACTGAAGCTTTCTTT
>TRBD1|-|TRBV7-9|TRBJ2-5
CASSLGTGAVETQYF
TGTGCCAGCAGCTTAGGGACAGGGGCAGTGGAGACCCAGTACTTC
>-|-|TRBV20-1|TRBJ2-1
CSADRDNEQFF
TGCAGTGCTGACAGAGACAATGAGCAGTTCTTC
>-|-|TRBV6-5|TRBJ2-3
CASSLQGTSTDTQYF
TGTGCCAGCAGTTTACAGGGAACCAGCACAGATACGCAGTATTTT
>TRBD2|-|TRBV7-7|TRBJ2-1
CASSLAPGGHNEQFF
TGTGCTAGCAGCTTAGCGCCGGGAGGGCACAATGAGCAGTTCTTC
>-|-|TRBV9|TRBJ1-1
CASSARGRAEAFF
TGTGCCAGCAGCGCCCGGGGAAGGGCTGAAGCTTTCTTT
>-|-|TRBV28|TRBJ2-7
CAKWREGVWEQYF
TGTGCCAAGTGGCGGGAAGGCGTGTGGGAGCAGTACTTC
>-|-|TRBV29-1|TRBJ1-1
CSAADRKTEAFF
TGCAGCGCTGCGGACAGAAAAACTGAAGCTTTCTTT
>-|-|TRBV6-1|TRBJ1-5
CASSPRGNQPQHF
TGTGCCAGCAGTCCTCGGGGCAATCAGCCCCAGCATTTT
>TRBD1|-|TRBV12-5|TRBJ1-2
CASGLSGTDYGYTF
TGTGCTAGTGGTTTGTCCGGGACAGACTATGGCTACACCTTC
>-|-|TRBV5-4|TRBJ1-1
CASSSTSMNTEAFF
TGTGCCAGCAGTTCTACTAGCATGAACACTGAAGCTTTCTTT
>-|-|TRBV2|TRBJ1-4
CASSSNRKTNEKLFF
TGTGCCAGCAGTTCTAACAGGAAGACTAATGAAAAACTGTTTTTT
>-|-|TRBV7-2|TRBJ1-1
CASSLLGRKRTEAFF
TGTGCCAGCAGCTTATTGGGCAGGAAGCGGACTGAAGCTTTCTTT
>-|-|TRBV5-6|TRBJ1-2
CASSLVRFSDGYTF
TGTGCCAGCAGCTTGGTGAGATTCTCGGATGGCTACACCTTC
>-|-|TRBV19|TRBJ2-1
CAARGTSINEQFF
TGTGCCGCCAGGGGGACTAGTATCAATGAGCAGTTCTTC
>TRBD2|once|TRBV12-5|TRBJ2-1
CASGSGTSGFNEQFF
TGTGCTAGTGGGTCCGGGACTAGCGGGTTCAATGAGCAGTTCTTC
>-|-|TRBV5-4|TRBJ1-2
CASSRTGEGRGGYTF
TGTGCCAGCAGCCGTACCGGAGAGGGCCGGGGGGGCTACACCTTC
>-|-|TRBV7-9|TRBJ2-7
CASSSTRRDYEQYF
TGTGCCAGCAGCTCCACCCGTCGGGACTACGAGCAGTACTTC
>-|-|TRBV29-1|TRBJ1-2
CSVSVSTAGGYTF
TGCAGCGTTTCGGTTTCCACGGCGGGAGGCTACACCTTC
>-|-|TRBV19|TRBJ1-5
CASSMDTSNQPQHF
TGTGCCAGTAGTATGGACACTAGCAATCAGCCCCAGCATTTT
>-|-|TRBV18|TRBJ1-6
CASSPTAPSGSPLHF
TGTGCCAGCTCACCGACAGCCCCCTCGGGTTCACCCCTCCACTTT
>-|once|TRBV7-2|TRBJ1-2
CASSLGGGPGYGYTF
TGTGCCAGCAGCTTAGGGGGGGGCCCCGGCTATGGCTACACCTTC
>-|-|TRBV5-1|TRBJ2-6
CASSFLATSGANVLTF
TGCGCCAGCAGCTTCTTGGCCACCTCTGGGGCCAACGTCCTGACTTTC
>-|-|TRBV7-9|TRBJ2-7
CASSLTIEQGTDEQYF
TGTGCCAGCAGCTTAACGATTGAACAGGGCACGGACGAGCAGTACTTC
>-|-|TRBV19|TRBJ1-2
CASSMATGLSNYGYTF
TGTGCCAGTAGTATGGCCACAGGGCTATCTAACTATGGCTACACCTTC
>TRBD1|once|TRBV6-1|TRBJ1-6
CASRTLGETGTANF
TGTGCCAGCAGGACCCTGGGGGAGACCGGGACAGCTAACTTT
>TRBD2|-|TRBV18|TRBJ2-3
CASSFGLAGGPGTSTDTQYF
TGTGCCAGCTCCTTTGGGCTAGCGGGGGGGCCCGGAACTAGCACAGATACGCAGTATTTT
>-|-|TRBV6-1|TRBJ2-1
CASIIAENYNEQFF
TGTGCCAGTATAATAGCGGAGAACTACAATGAGCAGTTCTTC
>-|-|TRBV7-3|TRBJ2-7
CASSDRDISSYEQYF
TGTGCCAGCAGCGACCGGGACATAAGCTCCTACGAGCAGTACTTC
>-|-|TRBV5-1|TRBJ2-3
CASSGQPSTDTQYF
TGCGCCAGCAGCGGGCAACCCAGCACAGATACGCAGTATTTT
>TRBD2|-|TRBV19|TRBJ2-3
CASSSGSTLTDTQYF
TGTGCCAGTAGTAGCGGGAGTACCCTCACAGATACGCAGTATTTT
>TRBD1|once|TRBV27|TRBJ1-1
CASSSGQGYMNTEAFF
TGTGCCAGCAGTTCGGGACAGGGGTATATGAACACTGAAGCTTTCTTT
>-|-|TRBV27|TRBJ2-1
CASSPGSVGGTAYNEQFF
TGTGCCAGCAGCCCAGGGTCGGTAGGGGGGACAGCTTACAATGAGCAGTTCTTC
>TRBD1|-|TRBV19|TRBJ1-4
CASSGGQGRQLFF
TGTGCCAGTAGTGGGGGACAGGGTCGGCAACTGTTTTTT
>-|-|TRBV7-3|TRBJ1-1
CASSLIAGATFTEAFF
TGTGCCAGCAGCTTAATAGCGGGGGCGACGTTCACTGAAGCTTTCTTT
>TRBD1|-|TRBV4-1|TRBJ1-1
CASSLGQGKNTEAFF
TGCGCCAGCAGCCTAGGACAGGGGAAGAACACTGAAGCTTTCTTT
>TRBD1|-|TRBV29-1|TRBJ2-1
CSVDDRGLYNEQFF
TGCAGCGTCGACGACAGGGGGCTATACAATGAGCAGTTCTTC
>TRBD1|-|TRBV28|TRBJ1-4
CASSFGAGGAVSEKLFF
TGTGCCAGCAGTTTTGGTGCAGGGGGTGCGGTCAGTGAAAAACTGTTTTTT
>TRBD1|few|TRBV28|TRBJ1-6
CASREGQDNSPLHF
TGTGCCAGCAGGGAGGGACAGGACAATTCACCCCTCCACTTT